This T cell receptor beta chain is from a study of cytomegalovirus exposure and HLA in healthy donors. Study findings and constraints: According to a later analysis, most TCR beta chains associated with CMV appeared HLA-restricted.

With respect to this clone: Its matching antigen is unknown.

V gave up 5 bases and J gave up 4 bases, with 12 bases separating them. This CDR3 has 14 residues. Germline assignment: CDR1 MNHEY and CDR2 SMNVEV (reference sequence). Primers: 60 Vbeta forward and 13 Jbeta reverse. The method was immunoSEQ multiplex PCR; TCRdb's version includes in-frame clones alone and lacks a portion of them. The data show about 180,000 clones, 60% to 85% seen once. This chain links TRBV27 with TRBJ1-5; D is perhaps TRBD1 (6 bases). This TCR came from a woman in her fifties or sixties in good health and CMV-seropositive. Sequenced material: PBMCs. CDR3: CASSPSTGNQPQHF. Written as DNA, the CDR3 is TGTGCCAGCAGTCCGTCGACAGGAAATCAGCCCCAGCATTTT.